This T cell receptor beta chain was recorded in a study of blood T cells in healthy people across ages. Study-wide findings and caveats: The study found TCR beta diversity correlated strongly with naive T cell percentage. Diversity of TCR beta per million T cells declined in a roughly linear way with age. The study lacked donor CMV status, which possibly confounded expanded clonotype changes.

This clonotype was detected only a few times. The antigen is unknown. The use of a sample-barcoded 5' primer and a J-beta primer mix characterized a second PCR of roughly 7 to 12 cycles. Through a template-switch adaptor with 12 random nucleotides, each cDNA molecule received a tag. TCRdb fed the 5' RACE reads into MiXCR, producing one record per CDR3 protein. The repertoire holds approximately 940,000 distinct CDR3 sequences, with 48% as singletons. Deletions cut 10 bases from V and 3 bases from J, with 10 bases between. Per the germline V gene, CDR1 is SGDLS and CDR2 is YYNGEE. The CDR3 contains 12 residues.

What was sequenced was blood. This chain uses TRBV9 with TRBJ1-4; D uncertain. This clonotype was sampled from a man in his thirties or forties in good health. CDR3 nucleotides: TGTGCCTGCGGGCGGCCTAATGAAAAACTGTTTTTT. Protein: CACGRPNEKLFF.